Reported below is one T cell receptor beta chain. Its antigen is currently unknown. Assay runs were performed at deep level. Assay: immunoSEQ multiplex PCR; the TCRdb copy retains only in-frame clones and omits some. The sample holds 600,000 to 700,000 clones, around four fifths seen once. These data belong to a study of shared clonotypes between healthy human individuals. Findings and limits, study-wide: Memory subsets generally showed smaller estimated richness than naive subsets did.

CDR1 is MGHRA, CDR2 YSYEKL, per germline. Between the trimmed V and J ends, which lost 0 bases and 6 bases, there was a span of 9 bases. The CDR3 contains 14 residues. This clonotype originated in a woman aged 25 to 39 in good health. The sequencing input was memory CD4+ T cells sorted from blood. The subset denotes: CD45RA-negative fraction. The V call is TRBV4-1, the J call TRBJ2-1; tentative D call: TRBD1 (5 bases). The CDR3 protein is CASSQEGLSNEQFF. The CDR3 DNA is TGCGCCAGCAGCCAAGAGGGGCTTTCCAATGAGCAGTTCTTC.